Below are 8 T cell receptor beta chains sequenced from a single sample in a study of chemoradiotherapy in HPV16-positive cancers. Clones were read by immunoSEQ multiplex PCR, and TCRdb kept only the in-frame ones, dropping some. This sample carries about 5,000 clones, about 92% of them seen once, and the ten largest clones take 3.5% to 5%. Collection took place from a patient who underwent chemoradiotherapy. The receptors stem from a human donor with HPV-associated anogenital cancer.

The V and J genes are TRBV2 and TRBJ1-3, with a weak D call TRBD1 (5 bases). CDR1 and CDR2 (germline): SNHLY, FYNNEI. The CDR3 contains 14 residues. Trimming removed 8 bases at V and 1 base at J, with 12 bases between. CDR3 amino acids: CASFVGVSGNTIYF. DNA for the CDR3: TGTGCCAGCTTTGTGGGGGTTTCTGGAAACACCATATATTTT. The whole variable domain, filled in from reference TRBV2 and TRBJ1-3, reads EPEVTQTPSHQVTQMGQEVILRCVPISNHLYFYWYRQILGQKVEFLVSFYNNEISEKSEIFDDQFSVERPDGSNFTLKIRSTKLEDSAMYFCASFVGVSGNTIYFGEGSWLTVV.

CDR3 in amino acids: CASSLVGQANSPLHF. The CDR3 DNA follows: TGTGCCAGCAGCTTAGTCGGACAGGCTAATTCACCCCTCCACTTT. The V call is TRBV7-6, the J call TRBJ1-6; 7 bases are shared with TRBD1. Germline loops: CDR1 SGHVS, CDR2 FNYEAQ. The CDR3 is made up of 15 amino acids. The V segment lost 1 base and the J segment 6 bases; nucleotides outside the gene matches: 3.

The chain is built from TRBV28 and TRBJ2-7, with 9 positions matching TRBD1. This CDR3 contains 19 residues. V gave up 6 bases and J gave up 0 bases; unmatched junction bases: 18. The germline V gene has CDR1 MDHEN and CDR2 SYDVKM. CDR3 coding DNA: TGTGCCAGCAGCACCAGTCCCGGGACAGGGCCGCTTTCCTCCTACGAGCAGTACTTC. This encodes CASSTSPGTGPLSSYEQYF.

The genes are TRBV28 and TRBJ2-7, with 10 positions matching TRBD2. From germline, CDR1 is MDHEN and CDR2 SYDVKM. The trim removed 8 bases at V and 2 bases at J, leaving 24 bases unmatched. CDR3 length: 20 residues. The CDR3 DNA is TGTGCCAGCTTCAGCCCTAGTCCTAGCGGGGGAGGATCGAGGCCCTACGAGCAGTACTTC. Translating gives CASFSPSPSGGGSRPYEQYF.

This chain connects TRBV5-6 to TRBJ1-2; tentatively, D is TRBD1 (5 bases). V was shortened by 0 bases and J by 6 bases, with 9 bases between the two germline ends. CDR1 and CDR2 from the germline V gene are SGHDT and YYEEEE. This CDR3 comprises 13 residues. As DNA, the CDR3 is TGTGCCAGCAGCTTGGCGGGGGTCCATGGCTACACCTTC. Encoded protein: CASSLAGVHGYTF.

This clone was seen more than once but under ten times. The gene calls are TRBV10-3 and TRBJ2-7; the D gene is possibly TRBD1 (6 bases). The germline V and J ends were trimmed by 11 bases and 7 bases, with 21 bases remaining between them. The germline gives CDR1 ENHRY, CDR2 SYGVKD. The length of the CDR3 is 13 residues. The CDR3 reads CASNLGRGIEQYF. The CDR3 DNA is TGTGCCTCCAACTTAGGCAGGGGAATTGAGCAGTACTTC.

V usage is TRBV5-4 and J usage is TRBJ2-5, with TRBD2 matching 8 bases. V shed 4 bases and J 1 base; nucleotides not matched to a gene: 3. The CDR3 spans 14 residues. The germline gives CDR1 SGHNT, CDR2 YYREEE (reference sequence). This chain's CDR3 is CASSPGTSQETQYF. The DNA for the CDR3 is TGTGCCAGCAGCCCCGGGACTAGCCAAGAGACCCAGTACTTC.

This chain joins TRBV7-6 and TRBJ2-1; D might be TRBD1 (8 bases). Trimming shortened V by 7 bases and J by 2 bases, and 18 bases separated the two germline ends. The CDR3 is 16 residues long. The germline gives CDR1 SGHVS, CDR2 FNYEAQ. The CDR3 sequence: CASTLQGGPAYNEQFF. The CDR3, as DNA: TGTGCCAGCACCCTACAGGGGGGGCCGGCCTACAATGAGCAGTTCTTC. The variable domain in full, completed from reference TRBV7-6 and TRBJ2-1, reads GAGVSQSPRYKVTKRGQDVALRCDPISGHVSLYWYRQALGQGPEFLTYFNYEAQQDKSGLPNDRFSAERPEGSISTLTIQRTEQRDSAMYRCASTLQGGPAYNEQFFGPGTRLTVL.